A single sample is the source of the 20 T cell receptor beta chains below, sequenced in a study of blood T cell repertoires in COVID-19. Clones were read by immunoSEQ multiplex PCR, and TCRdb kept only the in-frame ones, dropping some. The sample holds around 190,000 clones, 70% to 80% seen once. The specimen was peripheral blood. Receptors originate from a woman aged 40 to 50 with COVID-19, enrolled during active disease.

The chain is built from TRBV15 and TRBJ1-2; perhaps TRBD1 as D (6 bases). Germline-derived CDR1 and CDR2 are LNHNV and YYDKDF (reference sequence). CDR3 length equals 16 residues. The germline V and J ends were trimmed by 1 base and 2 bases, with 14 bases remaining between them. The CDR3 is CATSRAPGVENYGYTF. CDR3 nucleotides: TGTGCCACCAGCAGAGCTCCAGGGGTGGAGAACTATGGCTACACCTTC.

This clone was counted once. J is TRBJ2-1 and V is TRBV19, with 7 bases matching TRBD2. The CDR3 sequence is 14 residues long. After removal of 4 bases from V and 5 bases from J, the junction contained 5 bases not matched to a gene. CDR1 and CDR2 from the germline V gene are LNHDA and SQIVND (reference sequence). Here the CDR3 reads CASSSLAVNNEQFF. The CDR3 DNA is TGTGCCAGTAGTAGTCTAGCGGTTAACAATGAGCAGTTCTTC.

This clone appeared once. The chain joins TRBV30 to TRBJ2-2, with 11 bases identical to TRBD1. Trimming at V came to 2 bases and at J to 8 bases, leaving 7 bases not matched to a gene. The CDR3 spans 15 residues. The germline V gene has CDR1 GTSNPN and CDR2 SVGIG (reference sequence). CDR3 sequence reads: CAWSTGTGGSGELFF. CDR3 bases: TGTGCCTGGAGTACGGGGACAGGGGGTTCGGGGGAGCTGTTTTTT.

This CDR3 is CASSLVSGFNTEAFF. The CDR3 region has the DNA TGTGCCAGCAGCTTAGTCTCAGGATTCAACACTGAAGCTTTCTTT. This chain connects TRBV11-2 to TRBJ1-1; no clear D gene. Trimming removed 1 base at V and 2 bases at J, with 11 bases between. The CDR3 runs to 15 residues. Germline CDR1 and CDR2: SGHAT and FQNNGV.

CDR3 residues: CASSRLAGLDEQFF. The DNA of the CDR3 is TGTGCCAGCTCACGACTAGCGGGGTTAGATGAGCAGTTCTTC. The chain is built from TRBV18 and TRBJ2-1, with 11 bases identical to TRBD2. Germline-derived CDR1 and CDR2 are KGHSH and LQKENI. The CDR3 is 14 residues long. The ends lost 4 bases at V and 8 bases at J; junction bases unmatched: 4.

The V and J genes are TRBV7-2 and TRBJ2-7; D not resolved. Trimming removed 4 bases from V and 0 bases from J, with 4 bases in between. CDR3 size: 12 residues. The V gene's germline CDR1 is SGHTA and CDR2 FQGNSA. The CDR3 nucleotides read TGTGCCAGCAGCTCCCTCTCCTACGAGCAGTACTTC. It translates to CASSSLSYEQYF.

The chain carries TRBV3-1 (or the pseudogene TRBV3-2) and TRBJ1-1; D is ambiguous. This CDR3 is 13 amino acids long. Germline loops: CDR1 LGHDT, CDR2 YNNKEL (reference sequence). Trimming shortened V by 0 bases and J by 9 bases, and 11 bases separated the two germline ends. CDR3: CASSQESHFKAFF. The CDR3 coding sequence is TGTGCCAGCAGCCAAGAGTCGCACTTTAAAGCTTTCTTT.

The chain is built from TRBV9 and TRBJ2-6; a possible D gene is TRBD1 (6 bases). This CDR3 is 18 amino acids long. Trimming stripped 0 bases from V and 1 base from J, with 14 bases between. From germline, CDR1 is SGDLS and CDR2 YYNGEE. The CDR3 region is CASSVGVDRSSGANVLTF. For the CDR3, the DNA is TGTGCCAGCAGCGTAGGTGTGGACAGATCTTCTGGGGCCAACGTCCTGACTTTC. The variable domain in full, with the rest retrieved from reference TRBV9 and TRBJ2-6, is DSGVTQTPKHLITATGQRVTLRCSPRSGDLSVYWYQQSLDQGLQFLIQYYNGEERAKGNILERFSAQQFPDLHSELNLSSLELGDSALYFCASSVGVDRSSGANVLTFGAGSRLTVL.

The chain carries TRBV9 and TRBJ1-2; weak D call: TRBD1 (5 bases). Trimming shortened V by 4 bases and J by 6 bases, and 13 bases separated the two germline ends. Germline V gives CDR1 SGDLS, CDR2 YYNGEE. The CDR3 totals 13 residues. DNA of the CDR3: TGTGCCAGCAGCACTCCAGGGTTAAATGGCTACACCTTC. This gives the protein CASSTPGLNGYTF. Variable domain in full (rest from reference TRBV9 and TRBJ1-2): DSGVTQTPKHLITATGQRVTLRCSPRSGDLSVYWYQQSLDQGLQFLIQYYNGEERAKGNILERFSAQQFPDLHSELNLSSLELGDSALYFCASSTPGLNGYTFGSGTRLTVV.

V is TRBV5-1 and J is TRBJ2-7; a weak D match, TRBD2 (6 bases). The CDR3 totals 14 residues. Germline CDR1 SGHRS, CDR2 YFSETQ. Trimming removed 4 bases at V and 2 bases at J, with 13 bases between. The CDR3 loop is CASSPSAGPYEQYF. The CDR3 coding sequence is TGCGCCAGCAGCCCCTCTGCGGGACCCTACGAGCAGTACTTC.

This clone was counted only a few times. The chain links TRBV5-6 to TRBJ2-7; 10 nucleotides line up with TRBD2. The CDR3 runs 15 residues. The ends lost 0 bases at V and 7 bases at J; junction bases unmatched: 7. CDR1 and CDR2 (germline): SGHDT, YYEEEE. The CDR3 DNA reads as TGTGCCAGCAGCTTGGCCAGCGGGAGGGCCGGGGAGCAGTACTTC. Residues: CASSLASGRAGEQYF.

V gene TRBV11-2 combines with J gene TRBJ2-5; D is possibly TRBD1 (6 bases). Germline-derived CDR1 and CDR2 are SGHAT and FQNNGV. Trimming left V 1 base short and J 4 bases short, with 16 bases between. The CDR3 totals 16 residues. CDR3 protein: CASSLGVGAERETQYF. In DNA, the CDR3 is TGTGCCAGCAGCTTAGGGGTGGGGGCAGAAAGAGAGACCCAGTACTTC. Together with reference TRBV11-2 and TRBJ2-5, the CDR3 gives the full variable domain: EAGVAQSPRYKIIEKRQSVAFWCNPISGHATLYWYQQILGQGPKLLIQFQNNGVVDDSQLPKDRFSAERLKGVDSTLKIQPAKLEDSAVYLCASSLGVGAERETQYFGPGTRLLVL.

J is TRBJ1-2 and V is TRBV11-1; TRBD1 is a possible D gene (5 bases). CDR3 size: 14 residues. CDR1 SGHAT and CDR2 FQDESV come from the germline V gene (reference sequence). V was pared by 6 bases and J by 4 bases, with 15 bases between. CDR3 loop: CASSLGAAPYGYTF. CDR3 nucleotide sequence: TGTGCCAGCAGTCTAGGGGCCGCCCCCTATGGCTACACCTTC. The entire variable domain, with the rest obtained from reference TRBV11-1 and TRBJ1-2, is as follows: EAEVAQSPRYKITEKSQAVAFWCDPISGHATLYWYRQILGQGPELLVQFQDESVVDDSQLPKDRFSAERLKGVDSTLKIQPAELGDSAMYLCASSLGAAPYGYTFGSGTRLTVV.

This clone has just a few counts. The chain links TRBV4-1 to TRBJ1-6, with TRBD1 matching over 10 bases. J was trimmed by 5 bases and V by 4 bases; bases with no gene match: 5. The germline CDR1 and CDR2 sequences are MGHRA and YSYEKL. The CDR3 contains 16 residues. In DNA, the CDR3 is TGCGCCAGCAGCCTAGTAGGACAGGGGGATAATTCACCCCTCCACTTT. Protein product: CASSLVGQGDNSPLHF.

The gene calls are TRBV6-5 and TRBJ1-2; no firm D call. The CDR3 extends over 15 amino acids. Trimming removed 6 bases at V and 4 bases at J, with 18 bases between. The V gene's germline CDR1 is MNHEY and CDR2 SVGAGI. The DNA for the CDR3 is TGTGCCAGCAGCCGTGAAGGCCCCCGGAGCTATGGCTACACCTTC. Protein product: CASSREGPRSYGYTF.

The genes are TRBV29-1 and TRBJ1-5, with 7 positions matching TRBD1. Germline lookup yields CDR1 SQVTM and CDR2 ANQGSEA. The CDR3 spans 12 residues. Trimming removed 5 bases from V and 4 bases from J; junction bases left unmatched: 2. The CDR3 here is CSVKGANQPQHF. CDR3 DNA: TGCAGCGTTAAGGGGGCAAATCAGCCCCAGCATTTT. The whole variable domain, remainder taken from reference TRBV29-1 and TRBJ1-5, is SAVISQKPSRDICQRGTSLTIQCQVDSQVTMMFWYRQQPGQSLTLIATANQGSEATYESGFVIDKFPISRPNLTFSTLTVSNMSPEDSSIYLCSVKGANQPQHFGDGTRLSIL.

The chain carries TRBV11-1 and TRBJ2-1, with 9 bases matching TRBD2. This CDR3 contains 16 residues. Germline CDR1 SGHAT, CDR2 FQDESV (reference sequence). V lost 3 bases, J lost 2 bases, and 5 bases stayed unmatched. CDR3 bases: TGTGCCAGCAGCTTGGGGGTAGCGGGGGCCTACAATGAGCAGTTCTTC. Translated: CASSLGVAGAYNEQFF.

V and J are TRBV5-5 and TRBJ1-1; no firm D call. Trimming shortened V by 0 bases and J by 6 bases, and 12 bases separated the two germline ends. Germline CDR1 SGHKS, CDR2 YYEKEE (reference sequence). This CDR3 comprises 14 residues. The CDR3 coding sequence is TGTGCCAGCAGCTTGGAATTAGCGCAGCCTGAAGCTTTCTTT. Protein product: CASSLELAQPEAFF.

The chain is built from TRBV5-6 and TRBJ1-2, with no clear D. Per the germline V gene, CDR1 is SGHDT and CDR2 is YYEEEE. This CDR3 comprises 15 residues. Trimming took 0 bases from V and 7 from J, leaving 16 bases between them. CDR3 coding DNA: TGTGCCAGCAGCTTGGGCGTAACCGCCCTTGGTGGCTACACCTTC. It is translated as CASSLGVTALGGYTF.

The J gene is TRBJ1-2, the V gene TRBV24-1; no firm D call. The germline V and J ends were trimmed by 2 bases and 8 bases, with 5 bases remaining between them. CDR1 is KGHDR and CDR2 is SFDVKD in the germline V gene. The CDR3 covers 11 residues. The CDR3 DNA is TGTGCCACCAGTGATTCGCGGGGCTACACCTTC. Encoded protein: CATSDSRGYTF.